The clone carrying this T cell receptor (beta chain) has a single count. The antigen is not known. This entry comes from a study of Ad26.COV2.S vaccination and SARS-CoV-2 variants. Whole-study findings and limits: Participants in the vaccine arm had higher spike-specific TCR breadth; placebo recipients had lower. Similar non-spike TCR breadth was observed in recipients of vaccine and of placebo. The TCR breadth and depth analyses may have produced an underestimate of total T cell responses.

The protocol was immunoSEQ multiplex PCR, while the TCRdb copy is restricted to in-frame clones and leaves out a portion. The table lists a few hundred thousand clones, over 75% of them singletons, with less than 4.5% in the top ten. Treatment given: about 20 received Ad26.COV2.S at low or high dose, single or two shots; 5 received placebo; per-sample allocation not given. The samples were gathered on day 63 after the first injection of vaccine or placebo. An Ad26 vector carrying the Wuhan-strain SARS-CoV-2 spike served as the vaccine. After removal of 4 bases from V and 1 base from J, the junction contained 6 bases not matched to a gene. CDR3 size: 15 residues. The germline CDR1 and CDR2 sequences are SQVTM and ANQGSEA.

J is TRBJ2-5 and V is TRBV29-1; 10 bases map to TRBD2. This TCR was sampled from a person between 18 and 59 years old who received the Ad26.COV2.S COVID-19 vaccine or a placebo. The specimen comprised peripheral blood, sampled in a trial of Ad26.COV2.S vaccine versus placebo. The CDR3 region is CSVGTSGYGQETQYF. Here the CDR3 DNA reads TGCAGCGTTGGGACTAGCGGTTACGGCCAAGAGACCCAGTACTTC.